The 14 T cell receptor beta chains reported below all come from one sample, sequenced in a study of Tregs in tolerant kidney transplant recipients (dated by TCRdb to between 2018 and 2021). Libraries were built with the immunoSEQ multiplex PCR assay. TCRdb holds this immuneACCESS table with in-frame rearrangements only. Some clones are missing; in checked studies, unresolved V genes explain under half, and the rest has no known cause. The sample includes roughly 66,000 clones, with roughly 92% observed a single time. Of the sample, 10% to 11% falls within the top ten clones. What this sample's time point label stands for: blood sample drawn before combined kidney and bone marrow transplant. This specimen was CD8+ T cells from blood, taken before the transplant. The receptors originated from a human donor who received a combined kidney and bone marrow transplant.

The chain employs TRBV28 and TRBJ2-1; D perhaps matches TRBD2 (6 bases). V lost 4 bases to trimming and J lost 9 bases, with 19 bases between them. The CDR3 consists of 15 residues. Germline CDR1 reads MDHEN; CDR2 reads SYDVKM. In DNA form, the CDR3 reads TGTGCCAGCAGTTACCTCGAGGGAGGCGGACGTGAGCAGTTCTTC. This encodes CASSYLEGGGREQFF. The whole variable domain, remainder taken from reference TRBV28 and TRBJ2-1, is DVKVTQSSRYLVKRTGEKVFLECVQDMDHENMFWYRQDPGLGLRLIYFSYDVKMKEKGDIPEGYSVSREKKERFSLILESASTNQTSMYLCASSYLEGGGREQFFGPGTRLTVL.

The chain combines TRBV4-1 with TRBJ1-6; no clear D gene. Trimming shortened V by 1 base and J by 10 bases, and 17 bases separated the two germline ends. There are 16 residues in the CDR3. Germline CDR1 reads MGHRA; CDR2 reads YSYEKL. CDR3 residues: CASSQAWAAPYSPLHF. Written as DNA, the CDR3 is TGCGCCAGCAGCCAAGCCTGGGCCGCACCCTACTCACCCCTCCACTTT.

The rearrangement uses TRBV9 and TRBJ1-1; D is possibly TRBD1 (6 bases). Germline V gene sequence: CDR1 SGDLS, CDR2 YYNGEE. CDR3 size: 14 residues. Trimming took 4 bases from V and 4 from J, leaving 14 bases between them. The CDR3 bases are TGTGCCAGCAGCCCCTTAGGGGGTTCCACTGAAGCTTTCTTT. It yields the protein CASSPLGGSTEAFF.

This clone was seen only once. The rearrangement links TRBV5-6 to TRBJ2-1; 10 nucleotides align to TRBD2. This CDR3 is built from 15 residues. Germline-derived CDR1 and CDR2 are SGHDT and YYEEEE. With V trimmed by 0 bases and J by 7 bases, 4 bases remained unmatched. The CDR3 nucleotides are TGTGCCAGCAGCTTGGGAAGCGGGGGGGGAAATGAGCAGTTCTTC. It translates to CASSLGSGGGNEQFF.

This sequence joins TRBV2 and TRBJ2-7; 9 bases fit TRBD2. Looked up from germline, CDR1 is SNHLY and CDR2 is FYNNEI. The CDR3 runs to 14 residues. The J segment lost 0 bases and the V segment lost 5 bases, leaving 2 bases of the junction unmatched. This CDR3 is CASSIAGDSYEQYF. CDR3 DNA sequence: TGTGCCAGCAGTATAGCGGGAGACTCCTACGAGCAGTACTTC.

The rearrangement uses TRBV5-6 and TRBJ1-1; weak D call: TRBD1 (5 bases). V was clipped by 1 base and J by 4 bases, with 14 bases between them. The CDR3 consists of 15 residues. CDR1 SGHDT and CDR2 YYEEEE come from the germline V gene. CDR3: CASSLFDSPTTEAFF. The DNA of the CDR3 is TGTGCCAGCAGCTTGTTTGACAGTCCGACCACTGAAGCTTTCTTT.

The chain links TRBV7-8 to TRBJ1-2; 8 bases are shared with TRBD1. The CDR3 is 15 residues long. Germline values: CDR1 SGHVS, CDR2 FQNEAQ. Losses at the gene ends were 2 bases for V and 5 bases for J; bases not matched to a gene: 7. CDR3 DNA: TGTGCCAGCAGCTTATTGGGTGGACAGGGTTATGGCTACACCTTC. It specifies CASSLLGGQGYGYTF. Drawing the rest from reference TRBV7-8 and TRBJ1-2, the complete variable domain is GAGVSQSPRYKVAKRGQDVALRCDPISGHVSLFWYQQALGQGPEFLTYFQNEAQLDKSGLPSDRFFAERPEGSVSTLKIQRTQQEDSAVYLCASSLLGGQGYGYTFGSGTRLTVV.

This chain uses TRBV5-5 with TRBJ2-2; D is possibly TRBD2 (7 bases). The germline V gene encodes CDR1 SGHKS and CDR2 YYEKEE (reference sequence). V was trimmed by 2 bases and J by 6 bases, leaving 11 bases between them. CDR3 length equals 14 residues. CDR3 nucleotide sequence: TGTGCCAGCAGCTTAGGGGGGGGGCCCGGGGAGCTGTTTTTT. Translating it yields CASSLGGGPGELFF.

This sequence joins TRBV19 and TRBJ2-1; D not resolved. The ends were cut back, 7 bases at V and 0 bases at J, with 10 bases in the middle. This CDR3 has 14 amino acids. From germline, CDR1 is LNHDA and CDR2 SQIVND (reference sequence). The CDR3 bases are TGTGCCAGTAATTGGGCAGCCTCCTACAATGAGCAGTTCTTC. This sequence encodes CASNWAASYNEQFF.

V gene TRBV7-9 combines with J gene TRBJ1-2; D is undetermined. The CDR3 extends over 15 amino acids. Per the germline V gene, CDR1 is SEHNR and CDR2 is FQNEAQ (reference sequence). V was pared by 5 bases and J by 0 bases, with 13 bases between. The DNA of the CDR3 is TGTGCCAGCAGCCCACACACGGAGACTAACTATGGCTACACCTTC. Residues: CASSPHTETNYGYTF.

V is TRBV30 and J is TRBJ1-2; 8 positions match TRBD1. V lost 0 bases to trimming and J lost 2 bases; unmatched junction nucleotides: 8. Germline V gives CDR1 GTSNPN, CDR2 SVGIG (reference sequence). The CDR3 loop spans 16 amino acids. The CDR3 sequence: CAWSVPRTGNNYGYTF. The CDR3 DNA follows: TGTGCCTGGAGTGTACCTAGGACAGGGAACAACTATGGCTACACCTTC.

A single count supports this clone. CDR3 nucleotide sequence: TGCGCCAGCAGCCAACCAGGGACTAGTGAGCAGTTCTTC. Translating it yields CASSQPGTSEQFF. V usage is TRBV4-3 and J usage is TRBJ2-1; TRBD2 matches 8 bases. CDR1 is LGHNA, CDR2 YSLEER, per germline. The CDR3 is 13 residues long. After removal of 2 bases from V and 9 bases from J, the junction contained 3 bases not matched to a gene.

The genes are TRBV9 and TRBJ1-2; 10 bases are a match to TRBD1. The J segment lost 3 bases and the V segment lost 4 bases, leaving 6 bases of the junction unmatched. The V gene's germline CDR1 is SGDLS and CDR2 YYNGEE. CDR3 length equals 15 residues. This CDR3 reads CASSPWTGGDYGYTF. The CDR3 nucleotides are TGTGCCAGCAGCCCCTGGACAGGGGGGGACTATGGCTACACCTTC.

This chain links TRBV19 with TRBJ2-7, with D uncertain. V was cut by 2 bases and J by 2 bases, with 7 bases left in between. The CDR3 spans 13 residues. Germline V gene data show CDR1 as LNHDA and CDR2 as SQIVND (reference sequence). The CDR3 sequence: CASSIKLTYEQYF. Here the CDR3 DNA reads TGTGCCAGTAGTATAAAACTTACCTACGAGCAGTACTTC.